This record concerns one T cell receptor (beta chain) sequence. Antigen: not known. With the Oncomine TCR Beta short-read assay, DNA from cultured CD4+ T cells was sequenced. From the PCR reads, TCRdb called clonotypes with MiXCR, one entry per CDR3 protein. This table holds more than 9,000 distinct CDR3 sequences, approximately 57% found once. The data are from a study of vaccination and CD4 T cells after COVID-19. Across the study: Diagnosis preceded the drawing of post-COVID samples by a median roughly 93 days (range 35 to 161). Blood was drawn a median around 71 days post second dose, range 14 to 241.

CDR3 length: 12 amino acids. Trimming took off 5 bases at V and 3 bases at J, with 6 bases between the two ends. From germline, CDR1 is SGHAT and CDR2 FQNNGV. This sample's treatment: roughly 10-day PBMC culture with coronavirus spike peptide pools or control peptides (ViraFEST assay). Before TCRs were sequenced, ViraFEST expanded antigen-specific T cells with peptide pools. These CD4+ T cells came from roughly 10-day cultures by negative selection. The clonotype comes from a human donor who had recovered from COVID-19. Material: CD4+ T cells from blood, cultured in vitro. The gene calls are TRBV11-2 and TRBJ2-3, with D unresolved. CDR3 sequence reads: CASSVRTDTQYF. CDR3 coding DNA: TGTGCCAGCAGCGTCCGGACAGATACGCAGTATTTT.